This T cell receptor beta chain appears in the sequencing data of a study of immune cell composition in non-small cell lung cancer. Study findings and constraints: Clones >0.5% enriched in tumour were rarer in adenocarcinoma (roughly 35%) than squamous (around 75%). Tumour TCR-beta clonality was not significantly tied to smoking pack-years.

TCRdb's copy holds only in-frame clones and misses some; the assay was immunoSEQ multiplex PCR. The sample yields around 15,000 clones, 70% to 80% seen once. As to this clone: Its antigen is not identified.

This CDR3 comprises 15 residues. V was cut by 3 bases and J by 3 bases, with 15 bases left in between. Germline V gene data show CDR1 as SGHDN and CDR2 as FVKESK. Normal lung was sampled as far from the tumour as possible, at least 3 cm. Separately, the same data were catalogued under a study of CD4 T cells in lung cancer. That publication notes: Aged 60 to 69, patients had adenocarcinoma or squamous cell carcinoma.

This chain links TRBV14 with TRBJ2-7; D perhaps matches TRBD1 (6 bases). The sample comprised non-adjacent lung tissue. The receptor's source is a human donor with non-small cell lung cancer. The CDR3 DNA sequence: TGTGCCAGCAGCCAGAGGTTCAGGGGCAACTACGAGCAGTACTTC. It codes for CASSQRFRGNYEQYF.